Detailed here is one T cell receptor beta chain. The target antigen is unknown. Its ends do not fully match the called genes, so a read error is possible. The data were taken from a study of T cells in Graves' hyperthyroidism and ophthalmopathy. RNA transcripts provided the source from which TCR beta CDR3 regions were amplified. A first-round RT-PCR of the TCR CDR3 used the HTBI primer set. MiXCR was run by TCRdb on the multiplex PCR reads, yielding one entry per CDR3 protein. There are hundreds of thousands of distinct CDR3 sequences in the sample; about 15% occur only once, and roughly an eighth lies in the top ten. Study-wide points: Blood also contained most expanded thyroid clonotypes above 0.001. Model predictions of ophthalmopathy came a median about 6.3 months before onset.

This CDR3 is 16 amino acids long. Per germline, CDR1 LNHDA and CDR2 SQIVND (reference sequence). The sequence came from a woman between 45 and 60 years old with Graves' ophthalmopathy. V usage is TRBV19 and J usage is TRBJ2-7; 8 bases match TRBD2. The specimen was blood. The CDR3 coding sequence is TGTGCCAGTAGTCTAGAAGATAGCGGGATCACCTACGAGCAGTACTTC. This codes for CASSLEDSGITYEQYF.